This is a list of T cell receptor beta chains from one sample in a study of blood T cell repertoires in COVID-19. Assay: immunoSEQ multiplex PCR; the TCRdb copy retains only in-frame clones and omits some. The table has tens of thousands of clones, under 95% seen once. The source material was peripheral blood. These TCRs come from a human donor in a cohort sampled during active COVID-19. Each CDR3 is given with its conserved first and last residue. The D gene is left open where the match is weak. Clone size is shown for a subset of rows, as once, few, many or a class of expanded clone.

V	D	J	size	DNA	CDR3
TRBV9	-	TRBJ2-7	-	TGTGCCAGCAGCCCCGGGGGTAGCTCCTACGAGCAGTACTTC	CASSPGGSSYEQYF
TRBV4-3	TRBD1	TRBJ1-5	few	TGCGCCAGCAGCCAAGGGACAGGGGGCGGTCAGCCCCAGCATTTT	CASSQGTGGGQPQHF
TRBV4-3	-	TRBJ1-3	-	TGCGCCAGCAGCCAAGCGGGGGGTTTCTCTGGAAACACCATATATTTT	CASSQAGGFSGNTIYF
TRBV6-2/TRBV6-3	-	TRBJ2-7	-	TGTGCCAGCAGTTATGGGCCAGGGTGGTACTTC	CASSYGPGWYF
TRBV18	-	TRBJ2-7	-	TGTGCCAGCTCACCTGGTGAGACTAGCTCCTACGAGCAGTACTTC	CASSPGETSSYEQYF
TRBV6-5	TRBD1	TRBJ1-1	-	TGTGCCAGCAGTCCGTGGGACAGGCTGCGCACTGAAGCTTTCTTT	CASSPWDRLRTEAFF
TRBV4-1	-	TRBJ1-1	few	TGCGCCAGCAGCCAAGTTGAGGCGCTCGGTGAAGCTTTCTTT	CASSQVEALGEAFF
TRBV5-6	TRBD1	TRBJ1-4	-	TGTGCCAGCAGTTCTACAGGGGGTGTGAAGGAAAAACTGTTTTTT	CASSSTGGVKEKLFF
TRBV5-6	-	TRBJ1-3	-	TGTGCCAGCAGCTTGGACAGTTTCGTAAACACCATATATTTT	CASSLDSFVNTIYF
TRBV6-1	-	TRBJ2-4	-	TGTGCCAGCAGTGCGGGGGGCGACCTAGCCAAAAACATTCAGTACTTC	CASSAGGDLAKNIQYF
TRBV6-5	-	TRBJ1-6	-	TGTGCCAGCAGGGCCGGGACAACTAATTCACCCCTCCACTTT	CASRAGTTNSPLHF
TRBV25-1	-	TRBJ1-2	-	TGTGCCAGCAGTGACGAATCGCAGCGGGGAATATCGGTTGGCTACACCTTC	CASSDESQRGISVGYTF
TRBV4-1	TRBD1	TRBJ2-2	-	TGCGCCAGCAGCCTGGGACAGGGCACCGGGGAGCTGTTTTTT	CASSLGQGTGELFF
TRBV7-6	TRBD1	TRBJ1-6	few	TGTGCCAGCAGCCCCCGAGACAGGGGAAATTCACCCCTCCACTTT	CASSPRDRGNSPLHF
TRBV6-5	-	TRBJ2-7	-	TGTGCCAGCAGTCTTACTATATCCTACGAGCAGTACTTC	CASSLTISYEQYF
TRBV7-9	TRBD2	TRBJ2-5	-	TGTGCCAGCAGCCGATACGGGGGGTTTCAAGAGACCCAGTACTTC	CASSRYGGFQETQYF
TRBV7-9	TRBD1	TRBJ1-1	-	TGTGCCAGCAGTTTGACAGGGGATACTGAAGCTTTCTTT	CASSLTGDTEAFF
TRBV29-1	-	TRBJ2-3	-	TGCAGCGGGATGGGGGGTACAGATACGCAGTATTTT	CSGMGGTDTQYF
TRBV7-9	TRBD1	TRBJ2-1	-	TGTGCCAGCAGCTTAGTGAGACAGGGTCTCTGGGATGAGCAGTTCTTC	CASSLVRQGLWDEQFF
TRBV4-1	-	TRBJ2-2	-	TGCGCCAGCAGCCAAGACCAGGGGTCGGGTACCGGGGAGCTGTTTTTT	CASSQDQGSGTGELFF
TRBV4-1	-	TRBJ1-4	-	TGCGCCAGCGCTCCAAGTCCGAGGGCCCGAGGTAATGAAAAACTGTTTTTT	CASAPSPRARGNEKLFF
TRBV7-3	-	TRBJ2-5	-	TGTGCCAGCAGCTTCTCTGACCTTGGGCAGGGGCAGGCAGGGCGCGTAGAGACCCAGTACTTC	CASSFSDLGQGQAGRVETQYF
TRBV7-2	-	TRBJ2-1	-	TGTGCCAGCAGCGCCGGACAGTACAATGAGCAGTTCTTC	CASSAGQYNEQFF